The T cell receptor beta chain described here comes from a study of cytomegalovirus exposure and HLA in healthy donors. Overall study results and limits: Later analysis showed TCR association rates varying by HLA locus, highest for DRB1 and lowest for HLA-C.

CDR3 length equals 15 residues. Germline-derived CDR1 and CDR2 are SGDLS and YYNGEE. Primers for the PCR totalled 60 Vbeta and 13 Jbeta. Assay: immunoSEQ multiplex PCR; the TCRdb copy retains only in-frame clones and omits some. This table holds roughly 190,000 clones, over 70% found once. As for this clone: The antigen is unknown. Germline is not matched at one junction end, which may reflect a read error. The same CDR3 also results from other DNA sequences found in this sample.

Source material: PBMCs. The V and J genes are TRBV9 and TRBJ2-7, with 10 positions matching TRBD2. The receptor comes from a man aged 35 to 55 in good health and CMV-seropositive. DNA of the CDR3: TGTGCCAGCAGCGTAGACAGCGGGAGGGCCGGCGAGCAGTACTTT. It yields the protein CASSVDSGRAGEQYF.